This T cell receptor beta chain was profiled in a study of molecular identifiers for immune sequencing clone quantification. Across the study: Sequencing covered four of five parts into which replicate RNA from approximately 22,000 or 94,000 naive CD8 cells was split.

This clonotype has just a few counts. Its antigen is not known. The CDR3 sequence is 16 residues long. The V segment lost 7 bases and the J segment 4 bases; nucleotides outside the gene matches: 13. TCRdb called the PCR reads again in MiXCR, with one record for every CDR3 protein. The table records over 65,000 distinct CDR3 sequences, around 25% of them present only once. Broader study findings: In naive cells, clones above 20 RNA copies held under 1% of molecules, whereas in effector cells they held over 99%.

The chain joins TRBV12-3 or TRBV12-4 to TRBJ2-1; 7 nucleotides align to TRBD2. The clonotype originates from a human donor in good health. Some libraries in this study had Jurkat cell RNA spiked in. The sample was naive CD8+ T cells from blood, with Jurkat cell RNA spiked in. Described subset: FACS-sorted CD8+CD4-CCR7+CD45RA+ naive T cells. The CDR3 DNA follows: TGTGCCAGCACCAGTAGCGGGCCCCGGTCATACAATGAGCAGTTCTTC. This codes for CASTSSGPRSYNEQFF.